The 8 T cell receptor beta chains listed next were all sequenced from one sample in a study of tumor-infiltrating lymphocytes in oesophageal squamous cell carcinoma. In TCRdb, the PCR reads were re-called with MiXCR into one record per CDR3 protein. The sample has approximately 13,000 distinct CDR3 sequences; roughly 51% are singletons. Material: esophageal tumor tissue. Receptors originate from a male donor with esophageal squamous cell carcinoma.

This clonotype occurred a few times. The chain recombines TRBV7-2 with TRBJ2-5, with D maybe TRBD1 (6 bases). The J call may be faulty, since TRBJ2-1 better matches the DNA end. This CDR3 is 13 amino acids long. From germline, CDR1 is SGHTA and CDR2 FQGNSA. In DNA, the CDR3 is TGTGCCAGCAGCTCCGGACAGCACAATGAGCAGTTCTTC. Protein: CASSSGQHNEQFF.

This clonotype appeared a few times. This rearrangement joins TRBV7-2 to TRBJ2-5, with D maybe TRBD1 (6 bases). The J call may be faulty, since TRBJ2-7 better matches the DNA end. Germline V gives CDR1 SGHTA, CDR2 FQGNSA. The CDR3 is 15 amino acids. The CDR3 nucleotides are TGTGCCAGCAGCTTTCGCAGGGACAACAAGTACGAGCAGTACTTC. Translating it yields CASSFRRDNKYEQYF.

Comments on this clonotype: A much larger clone lies a single base off, so this may be a read error. V usage is TRBV11-2 and J usage is TRBJ2-1; TRBD2 agrees at 8 bases. The CDR3 is made up of 14 amino acids. J lost 10 bases, V lost 4 bases, and 9 bases had no gene match. Per germline, CDR1 SGHAT and CDR2 FQNNGV. CDR3 sequence: CASSSSGLAHEQFF. The CDR3 bases are TGTGCCAGCAGCTCCTCAGGACTAGCTCACGAGCAGTTCTTC. Variable domain in full (rest from reference TRBV11-2 and TRBJ2-1): EAGVAQSPRYKIIEKRQSVAFWCNPISGHATLYWYQQILGQGPKLLIQFQNNGVVDDSQLPKDRFSAERLKGVDSTLKIQPAKLEDSAVYLCASSSSGLAHEQFFGPGTRLTVL.

This chain uses TRBV7-2 with TRBJ2-5; 7 bases line up with TRBD1. CDR1 and CDR2 (germline): SGHTA, FQGNSA. V was clipped by 4 bases and J by 5 bases; unmatched bases: 13. This CDR3 comprises 16 residues. CDR3 nucleotides: TGTGCCAGCAGCTCCTCCCGACAGGGCGCGAGGGAGACCCAGTACTTC. Amino acid sequence: CASSSSRQGARETQYF.

The chain links TRBV7-4 to TRBJ1-2; the D gene is possibly TRBD1 (6 bases). Germline V gene data show CDR1 as SGHVT and CDR2 as SQSDAQ. Trimming took 1 base from V and 0 from J, leaving 6 bases between them. This CDR3 contains 14 residues. The CDR3 protein is CASSLGTANYGYTF. CDR3 sequence (DNA): TGTGCCAGCAGCTTAGGGACAGCTAACTATGGCTACACCTTC.

Many counts were recorded for this clonotype. V usage is TRBV18 and J usage is TRBJ1-1; D may be TRBD1 (5 bases). V was pared by 6 bases and J by 3 bases, with 11 bases between. Germline CDR1 reads KGHSH; CDR2 reads LQKENI. The CDR3 has 13 amino acids. CDR3 region: CASSGTAYTEAFF. The CDR3 DNA reads TGTGCCAGCTCCGGGACGGCGTACACTGAAGCTTTCTTT.

The chain links TRBV27 to TRBJ1-1; D is unresolved. CDR1 MNHEY and CDR2 SMNVEV come from the germline V gene (reference sequence). The V end lost 2 bases, the J end lost 3 bases, and 10 bases lay between the germline ends. The length of the CDR3 is 14 residues. The CDR3 here is CASSLNWADTEAFF. The CDR3, as DNA: TGTGCCAGCAGTTTAAATTGGGCGGACACTGAAGCTTTCTTT.

At least ten counts were recorded for this clonotype. The V call is TRBV7-9, the J call TRBJ1-3, with 8 bases matching TRBD1. The germline CDR1 and CDR2 sequences are SEHNR and FQNEAQ (reference sequence). The CDR3 contains 17 residues. With V trimmed by 3 bases and J by 4 bases, 11 bases remained unmatched. The CDR3 bases are TGTGCCAGCAGCTTCCCGCGACAGGGGATAAGAGGAAACACCATATATTTT. It encodes CASSFPRQGIRGNTIYF. The full variable domain, with the rest looked up from reference TRBV7-9 and TRBJ1-3, is DTGVSQNPRHKITKRGQNVTFRCDPISEHNRLYWYRQTLGQGPEFLTYFQNEAQLEKSRLLSDRFSAERPKGSFSTLEIQRTEQGDSAMYLCASSFPRQGIRGNTIYFGEGSWLTVV.